This T cell receptor (beta chain) was captured by sequencing in a study of blood T cell repertoires in COVID-19. Across the study: The study drew acute and convalescent COVID-19 samples from the United States, Italy and Spain. PBMCs, B-cell-depleted T cells, or T cells were the source of the cDNA or gDNA that made up the material.

Germline V lookup: CDR1 MNHEY, CDR2 SVGAGI. The CDR3 extends over 15 amino acids. The V gene lost 2 bases and the J gene lost 0 bases, with 8 bases spanning the gap. Original methodology: Amplification from reference gene primers served as the basis for estimated nucleated cell counts. TCRdb's table, derived via immunoSEQ multiplex PCR, lists solely in-frame clones and lacks some. The D gene and trimming were derived from the DNA, and the V and J assignments and clone size from that table. Among more than 95,000 clones, over 75% were seen once, and the ten largest hold 6.2%. This clone was recorded once.

This rearrangement joins TRBV6-5 to TRBJ1-3; D is unclear. The sequence came from a human donor in a cohort sampled during active COVID-19. The source material was peripheral blood. In DNA, the CDR3 is TGTGCCAGCAGTTACGAAGAGGGCTCTGGAAACACCATATATTTT. Residues: CASSYEEGSGNTIYF.